This is a list of T cell receptor beta chains from one sample in a study of blood T cells in healthy people across ages. TCRdb fed the 5' RACE reads into MiXCR, producing one record per CDR3 protein. The repertoire holds more than 450,000 distinct CDR3 sequences, with around a quarter as singletons. The sample was also reused in another study, on T cells of mothers and their children.

The sequencing input was blood. The receptor source for this set is a boy under 10 years old in good health. Each CDR3 is given with its conserved first and last residue. D genes are given only for firm matches. Clone sizes are given selectively: once, few, many, or a class where the clone is expanded.

NA TRBJ1-2 TRBV27 NA CASSSRVGVVNYGYTF TGTGCCAGCAGTTCCAGGGTCGGGGTGGTTAACTATGGCTACACCTTC
NA TRBJ2-7 TRBV6-6 NA CASNKLGVSSYEQYF TGTGCCAGCAATAAACTAGGGGTGTCGTCCTACGAGCAGTACTTC
NA TRBJ2-7 TRBV18 NA CASSPGAGSYEQYF TGTGCCAGCTCACCAGGAGCAGGCTCCTACGAGCAGTACTTC
few TRBJ2-5 TRBV20-1 NA CSAIRSTEETQYF TGCAGTGCCATCCGGAGTACAGAAGAGACCCAGTACTTC
few TRBJ1-1 TRBV6-2/TRBV6-3 NA CASSYSARTSGAFF TGTGCCAGCAGTTACTCGGCCCGTACCTCGGGCGCTTTCTTT
NA TRBJ1-2 TRBV9 TRBD1 CASSVAKWGTGGNYGYTF TGTGCCAGCAGCGTAGCTAAATGGGGGACAGGGGGAAACTATGGCTACACCTTC
few TRBJ2-1 TRBV20-1 TRBD2 CSATTSGAYNEQFF TGCAGTGCTACTACTAGCGGAGCCTACAATGAGCAGTTCTTC
NA TRBJ2-6 TRBV28 TRBD1 CASSPYKGTGRAGANVLTF TGTGCCAGCAGTCCCTACAAAGGGACAGGGAGGGCTGGGGCCAACGTCCTGACTTTC
few TRBJ2-5 TRBV10-3 NA CAISKAGQPQAETQYF TGTGCCATCAGTAAAGCGGGACAACCCCAAGCGGAGACCCAGTACTTC
few TRBJ2-1 TRBV6-5 NA CASSYGQTWNEQFF TGTGCCAGCAGTTACGGCCAGACTTGGAATGAGCAGTTCTTC
NA TRBJ2-3 TRBV7-8 TRBD2 CASSFQTSGSTDTQYF TGTGCCAGCAGCTTCCAGACTAGCGGGAGCACAGATACGCAGTATTTT
few TRBJ2-7 TRBV9 NA CASSVDLSQTREQYF TGTGCCAGCAGCGTAGACCTGTCCCAGACGCGCGAGCAGTACTTC
few TRBJ2-3 TRBV10-3 NA CAISGKAAVGTDTQYF TGTGCCATCAGTGGGAAAGCGGCAGTGGGCACAGATACGCAGTATTTT
NA TRBJ1-5 TRBV6-5 NA CASSAAGEPQHF TGTGCCAGCAGTGCGGCAGGGGAGCCCCAGCATTTT
few TRBJ2-7 TRBV28 NA CASSLEGPNFRQQYF TGTGCCAGCAGTTTAGAAGGCCCAAATTTTCGGCAGCAGTACTTC
NA TRBJ2-1 TRBV29-1 TRBD2 CSAATSGNEQFF TGCAGCGCCGCGACTAGCGGCAATGAGCAGTTCTTC
few TRBJ2-2 TRBV14 NA CASSQGTQFSGELFF TGTGCCAGCAGCCAAGGGACCCAGTTCAGCGGGGAGCTGTTTTTT
NA TRBJ1-6 TRBV2 NA CASNRDNSPLHF TGTGCCAGCAACAGGGATAATTCACCCCTCCACTTT
NA TRBJ2-5 TRBV12-3/TRBV12-4 TRBD1 CASSLGGTGKYF TGTGCCAGCAGTTTAGGGGGGACAGGGAAGTACTTC
few TRBJ2-2 TRBV11-1 NA CASSLRGITAELFF TGTGCCAGCAGCTTACGGGGGATCACCGCGGAGCTGTTTTTT
NA TRBJ2-7 TRBV2 TRBD2 CASSDSAGGIYEQYF TGTGCCAGCAGTGATTCGGCGGGGGGGATCTACGAGCAGTACTTC
NA TRBJ1-2 TRBV12-3/TRBV12-4 TRBD1 CASTPQGLGYGYTF TGTGCCAGCACCCCACAGGGGTTGGGCTATGGCTACACCTTC